This passage covers 27 T cell receptor beta chains from one sample sequenced in a study of T cells in Graves' hyperthyroidism and ophthalmopathy. Amplification of TCR beta CDR3 regions used RNA as the template. Using the HTBI primer set, a first-round RT-PCR was run on the TCR CDR3. MiXCR, run by TCRdb on the multiplex PCR reads, gives a single entry per CDR3 protein. The sample yields 500,000 to 600,000 distinct CDR3 sequences, roughly 45% seen once. Sequenced: peripheral blood or thyroid tissue (not recorded which). Receptor source: an adult woman with Graves' disease, either hyperthyroidism or ophthalmopathy (not recorded which).

Details on this clonotype: Since a much larger clone is just one base distant, this may be a read error. The chain has TRBV19 and TRBJ1-5; 11 bases line up with TRBD1. Germline V gives CDR1 LNHDA, CDR2 SQIVND (reference sequence). CDR3 length: 15 residues. In DNA form, the CDR3 reads TGTACCAGTAGACCTCGAGGACAGGGGGCGCAGCCCCAGCATTTT. As protein: CTSRPRGQGAQPQHF.

This clonotype has just one count. V usage is TRBV29-1 and J usage is TRBJ2-5; 9 bases line up with TRBD2. Germline trimming cut 2 bases from V and 5 bases from J; bases unmatched to any gene: 6. The CDR3 sequence is 14 residues long. Per germline, CDR1 SQVTM and CDR2 ANQGSEA. The CDR3 DNA sequence: TGCAGCGTTGAAATTGGCGGGGGGGCGGAGACCCAGTACTTC. This translates into CSVEIGGGAETQYF.

The gene calls are TRBV2 and TRBJ1-5; no reliable D call. V lost 1 base and J lost 3, with 10 bases in between. The CDR3 length is 15 residues. Germline V gives CDR1 SNHLY, CDR2 FYNNEI. CDR3 loop: CASSEESRLNQPQHF. CDR3 in DNA: TGTGCCAGCAGTGAAGAAAGTCGTCTCAATCAGCCCCAGCATTTT. The whole variable domain, remainder taken from reference TRBV2 and TRBJ1-5, is EPEVTQTPSHQVTQMGQEVILRCVPISNHLYFYWYRQILGQKVEFLVSFYNNEISEKSEIFDDQFSVERPDGSNFTLKIRSTKLEDSAMYFCASSEESRLNQPQHFGDGTRLSIL.

This clonotype has more than one count but fewer than ten. The J gene is TRBJ1-1, the V gene TRBV6-5, with a weak D call TRBD1 (6 bases). Trimming left V 2 bases short and J 5 bases short, with 12 bases between. Germline values: CDR1 MNHEY, CDR2 SVGAGI. This CDR3 is built from 14 residues. The CDR3 DNA sequence: TGTGCCAGCAGTTACGGGGGGCTAGGAACTGAAGCTTTCTTT. Amino acid sequence: CASSYGGLGTEAFF.

This clonotype was picked up many times. This chain links TRBV6-4 with TRBJ1-2; tentative D call: TRBD1 (5 bases). The V gene lost 6 bases and the J gene lost 8 bases, with 19 bases spanning the gap. CDR1 and CDR2 (germline): MRHNA, SNTAGT. The CDR3 extends over 14 amino acids. CDR3 bases: TGTGCCAGCAGCGCCTCACCGGGACTTCAGGGCTACACCTTC. It yields the protein CASSASPGLQGYTF.

This clonotype was counted many times. This chain links TRBV5-1 with TRBJ1-1, with D possibly being TRBD1 (5 bases). The CDR3 extends over 13 amino acids. The germline V gene has CDR1 SGHRS and CDR2 YFSETQ. Trimming removed 5 bases at V and 4 bases at J, with 12 bases between. CDR3 sequence: CASRTDGGTEAFF. Written as DNA, the CDR3 is TGCGCCAGCAGAACGGACGGGGGCACTGAAGCTTTCTTT. Supplemented by reference TRBV5-1 and TRBJ1-1, the full variable domain reads KAGVTQTPRYLIKTRGQQVTLSCSPISGHRSVSWYQQTPGQGLQFLFEYFSETQRNKGNFPGRFSGRQFSNSRSEMNVSTLELGDSALYLCASRTDGGTEAFFGQGTRLTVV.

This clonotype appeared many times. The chain is built from TRBV2 and TRBJ2-2; TRBD2 matches at 7 bases. The J segment lost 4 bases and the V segment lost 5 bases, leaving 7 bases of the junction unmatched. Germline values: CDR1 SNHLY, CDR2 FYNNEI. The CDR3 runs 15 residues. The CDR3 coding sequence is TGTGCCAGCAGTCCTCCGGGACTAATCACCGGGGAGCTGTTTTTT. Translated: CASSPPGLITGELFF.

This clonotype was found many times. A junction end diverges from the germline sequence, so it may reflect a read error. The chain uses TRBV11-2 and TRBJ2-3; 8 bases line up with TRBD1. This CDR3 is built from 15 residues. The germline gives CDR1 SGHAT, CDR2 FQNNGV. This CDR3 reads CSSSPDRDGTDTQYF. Written as DNA, the CDR3 is TGTTCCAGCAGCCCGGACAGGGATGGAACAGATACGCAGTATTTT.

In the case of this clonotype: This may arise from a read error, as a much more abundant clone is one base away. The genes are TRBV29-1 and TRBJ2-7, with D perhaps matching TRBD1 (5 bases). This CDR3 spans 12 amino acids. Germline V lookup: CDR1 SQVTM, CDR2 ANQGSEA. V dropped 3 bases and J dropped 1 base, with 7 bases sitting between them. This CDR3 reads CSVDQGSYEQYF. As DNA, the CDR3 is TGCAGCGTTGACCAGGGTTCCTACGAGCAGTACTTC.

This clonotype was counted many times. The chain employs TRBV7-8 and TRBJ1-6; D perhaps matches TRBD1 (5 bases). Trimming removed 1 base at V and 10 bases at J, with 8 bases between. Germline CDR1 and CDR2: SGHVS and FQNEAQ. The length of the CDR3 is 13 residues. The CDR3 sequence: CASSLVGGSPLHF. CDR3 nucleotide sequence: TGTGCCAGCAGCTTAGTTGGGGGGTCACCCCTCCACTTT. Looking up the rest from reference TRBV7-8 and TRBJ1-6 gives the full variable domain: GAGVSQSPRYKVAKRGQDVALRCDPISGHVSLFWYQQALGQGPEFLTYFQNEAQLDKSGLPSDRFFAERPEGSVSTLKIQRTQQEDSAVYLCASSLVGGSPLHFGNGTRLTVT.

The chain carries TRBV10-3 and TRBJ2-5, with D perhaps matching TRBD1 or TRBD2 (6 bases each). Germline V gives CDR1 ENHRY, CDR2 SYGVKD. Trimming shortened V by 7 bases and J by 5 bases, and 23 bases separated the two germline ends. The CDR3 covers 16 residues. This chain's CDR3 is CAIKDGGRNTGETQYF. The DNA of the CDR3 is TGTGCCATCAAGGACGGGGGCCGGAACACCGGGGAGACCCAGTACTTC.

This rearrangement joins TRBV10-3 to TRBJ1-2, with 10 positions matching TRBD1. The CDR3 is made up of 14 amino acids. Germline V gene sequence: CDR1 ENHRY, CDR2 SYGVKD. With 6 bases clipped from V and 4 bases from J, the junction kept 5 bases outside the gene matches. CDR3 nucleotides: TGTGCCATCAGAGGACAGGGGGGCACCTATGGCTACACCTTC. Its protein is CAIRGQGGTYGYTF.

The sample holds a few counts of this clonotype. V usage is TRBV29-1 and J usage is TRBJ2-1; D perhaps matches TRBD2 (5 bases). The CDR3 is 11 residues long. Germline V gene lookup returns CDR1 SQVTM and CDR2 ANQGSEA. V was pared by 0 bases and J by 13 bases, with 10 bases between. CDR3 in DNA: TGCAGCGTTGAAGATCCACGGGGACAGTTCTTC. Translation: CSVEDPRGQFF.

The gene calls are TRBV10-2 and TRBJ1-6, with D maybe TRBD1 (5 bases). V lost 10 bases and J lost 4, with 14 bases in between. The germline V gene has CDR1 WSHSY and CDR2 SAAADI. This CDR3 region has 14 residues. The CDR3 loop reads CATRVQDYNSPLHF. The CDR3 DNA is TGCGCCACCCGGGTACAGGATTATAATTCACCCCTCCACTTT.

Many counts were recorded for this clonotype. The rearrangement links TRBV13 to TRBJ1-1; the D gene is possibly TRBD1 (6 bases). Germline CDR1 PRHDT, CDR2 FYEKMQ (reference sequence). Trimming removed 7 bases at V and 1 base at J, with 13 bases between. The CDR3 covers 14 residues. This chain's CDR3 is CASTTRTANTEAFF. The CDR3 DNA sequence: TGTGCCAGCACCACCAGGACAGCGAACACTGAAGCTTTCTTT.

This chain uses TRBV29-1 with TRBJ1-1; 7 positions match TRBD1. CDR1 and CDR2 (germline): SQVTM, ANQGSEA. Germline trimming cut 4 bases from V and 1 base from J; bases unmatched to any gene: 6. The CDR3 contains 14 residues. The CDR3 spells CSVATGAKNTEAFF. CDR3 nucleotide sequence: TGCAGCGTTGCTACAGGGGCAAAGAACACTGAAGCTTTCTTT. The variable domain in full, with the rest retrieved from reference TRBV29-1 and TRBJ1-1, is SAVISQKPSRDICQRGTSLTIQCQVDSQVTMMFWYRQQPGQSLTLIATANQGSEATYESGFVIDKFPISRPNLTFSTLTVSNMSPEDSSIYLCSVATGAKNTEAFFGQGTRLTVV.

This sequence joins TRBV2 and TRBJ1-1, with D possibly matching TRBD1 (5 bases). This CDR3 is 13 amino acids long. Trimming left V 3 bases short and J 3 bases short, with 8 bases between. The germline gives CDR1 SNHLY, CDR2 FYNNEI. This CDR3 is CASSDQGHTEAFF. CDR3 in DNA: TGTGCCAGCAGTGATCAGGGACACACTGAAGCTTTCTTT.

This clonotype was seen at least ten times. This chain connects TRBV10-3 to TRBJ1-2; 12 nucleotides align to TRBD1. Germline CDR1 ENHRY, CDR2 SYGVKD. The CDR3 loop spans 13 amino acids. J gave up 8 bases and V 3 bases, and 1 base lay outside the gene matches. The CDR3 coding sequence is TGTGCCATCAGTGACGGGACAGGGGGCGGCTACACCTTC. Its protein is CAISDGTGGGYTF.

V usage is TRBV7-6 and J usage is TRBJ2-7; 7 positions match TRBD1. The CDR3 sequence is 14 residues long. V was pared by 3 bases and J by 3 bases, with 5 bases of the junction left unmatched. Looked up from germline, CDR1 is SGHVS and CDR2 is FNYEAQ. The DNA for the CDR3 is TGTGCCAGCAGCTTGGGACAGATGAACTACGAGCAGTACTTC. This encodes CASSLGQMNYEQYF. Variable domain in full (rest from reference TRBV7-6 and TRBJ2-7): GAGVSQSPRYKVTKRGQDVALRCDPISGHVSLYWYRQALGQGPEFLTYFNYEAQQDKSGLPNDRFSAERPEGSISTLTIQRTEQRDSAMYRCASSLGQMNYEQYFGPGTRLTVT.

The rearrangement uses TRBV6-1 and TRBJ1-1, with D unresolved. The V end lost 1 base, the J end lost 4 bases, and 7 bases lay between the germline ends. CDR1 and CDR2 from the germline V gene are MNHNS and SASEGT. The CDR3 is 13 amino acids. The CDR3 loop reads CASSEDGGTEAFF. In DNA form, the CDR3 reads TGTGCCAGCAGTGAAGATGGTGGCACTGAAGCTTTCTTT.

This chain joins TRBV25-1 and TRBJ1-5, with D tentatively TRBD1 (5 bases). The CDR3 totals 14 residues. Germline V gene data show CDR1 as MGHDK and CDR2 as SYGVNS. Between the trimmed V and J ends, which lost 8 bases and 0 bases, there was a span of 11 bases. CDR3 protein: CASGAGHSNQPQHF. Written as DNA, the CDR3 is TGTGCCAGCGGGGCAGGGCATAGCAATCAGCCCCAGCATTTT.

The rearrangement uses TRBV25-1 and TRBJ2-6; D assignment may be TRBD1 or TRBD2 (6 bases each). This CDR3 region has 18 residues. Germline-derived CDR1 and CDR2 are MGHDK and SYGVNS. V lost 6 bases and J 1 base, leaving 19 bases between the germline ends. The CDR3 spells CASSSFPGGASGANVLTF. In DNA form, the CDR3 reads TGTGCCAGCAGCTCCTTCCCCGGGGGCGCGTCTGGGGCCAACGTCCTGACTTTC.

Many counts were recorded for this clonotype. V is TRBV20-1 and J is TRBJ1-6; maybe TRBD1 (6 bases). The V end lost 1 base, the J end lost 5 bases, and 12 bases lay between the germline ends. CDR1 and CDR2 (germline): DFQATT, SNEGSKA (reference sequence). The CDR3 spans 15 residues. Here the CDR3 reads CSARGATGDNSPLHF. The CDR3 nucleotides read TGCAGTGCTAGAGGGGCGACAGGTGATAATTCACCCCTCCACTTT.

J is TRBJ2-7 and V is TRBV12-3 or TRBV12-4, with 8 bases fitting TRBD2. The trim removed 6 bases at V and 9 bases at J, leaving 13 bases unmatched. The CDR3 consists of 14 residues. The CDR3 DNA is TGTGCCAGCAGAAAAGCGGGAGACCCGAAGTGGCAGTACTTC. It encodes CASRKAGDPKWQYF.

V and J are TRBV20-1 and TRBJ2-7; either TRBD1 or TRBD2 may fit D (5 bases each). The germline gives CDR1 DFQATT, CDR2 SNEGSKA (reference sequence). This CDR3 is built from 15 residues. Trimming cost V 2 bases and J 3 bases, with 17 bases left between them. In DNA, the CDR3 is TGCAGTGCTAGATCGCCCGGGACGGATGGCTACGAGCAGTACTTC. Encoded protein: CSARSPGTDGYEQYF.

The gene calls are TRBV6-1 and TRBJ2-5; possibly TRBD1 for D (6 bases). The V gene's germline CDR1 is MNHNS and CDR2 SASEGT. The CDR3 has 16 residues. The ends were cut back, 1 base at V and 2 bases at J, with 14 bases in the middle. CDR3 sequence reads: CASSEEPTGPQETQYF. For the CDR3, the DNA is TGTGCCAGCAGTGAAGAACCGACAGGACCACAAGAGACCCAGTACTTC.

In its sample, this clonotype was seen many times. V usage is TRBV2 and J usage is TRBJ2-7; 7 bases are shared with TRBD1. V was clipped by 5 bases and J by 1 base; unmatched bases: 11. The V gene's germline CDR1 is SNHLY and CDR2 FYNNEI. The CDR3 runs to 16 residues. The DNA of the CDR3 is TGTGCCAGCAGTACAACCGGGGACAGCATTTCCTACGAGCAGTACTTC. It translates to CASSTTGDSISYEQYF.